These 12 T cell receptor beta chains share one sample of origin, sequenced in a study of T cell responses to AZD1222 COVID-19 vaccine. Measured with immunoSEQ multiplex PCR; TCRdb has only the in-frame clones, and not every one. Of about 120,000 clones listed, 75% to 85% were seen once; the top ten hold roughly a quarter. Material: peripheral blood, obtained 28 days after the second AZD1222 dose. These receptors were collected from an adult who received the AZD1222 COVID-19 vaccine.

The chain combines TRBV10-3 with TRBJ2-1; TRBD1 aligns across 8 bases. There are 12 residues in the CDR3. Germline V gene sequence: CDR1 ENHRY, CDR2 SYGVKD. Trimming removed 6 bases from V and 6 bases from J; junction bases left unmatched: 1. CDR3 nucleotides: TGTGCCATCAGCGGACAGGGCAATGAGCAGTTCTTC. Its translation: CAISGQGNEQFF.

The chain has TRBV28 and TRBJ1-2; maybe TRBD1 (5 bases). The V end lost 9 bases, the J end lost 3 bases, and 20 bases lay between the germline ends. The CDR3 extends over 15 amino acids. Germline-derived CDR1 and CDR2 are MDHEN and SYDVKM. CDR3 DNA sequence: TGTGCCAGTACTACGGTAGGGGCGCGAGACTATGGCTACACCTTC. Protein: CASTTVGARDYGYTF.

The V call is TRBV11-2, the J call TRBJ1-1, with no clear D. Germline CDR1 and CDR2: SGHAT and FQNNGV. The CDR3 is 14 residues long. V was clipped by 6 bases and J by 3 bases, with 14 bases between them. In DNA form, the CDR3 reads TGTGCCAGCAGTCAGTGGTGGGAGGACACTGAAGCTTTCTTT. This translates into CASSQWWEDTEAFF.

The chain recombines TRBV5-1 with TRBJ1-4; 7 bases fit TRBD1. Germline values: CDR1 SGHRS, CDR2 YFSETQ. The length of the CDR3 is 14 residues. V shed 5 bases, J shed 4 bases, and the junction held 5 bases outside the gene matches. The CDR3 DNA is TGCGCCAGCAGACTGACAGGGAGTAATGAAAAACTGTTTTTT. It encodes CASRLTGSNEKLFF.

This clone was observed a few times. The V call is TRBV29-1, the J call TRBJ1-2; the match to TRBD1 covers 9 bases. The CDR3 spans 11 residues. Germline CDR1 reads SQVTM; CDR2 reads ANQGSEA. V shed 7 bases, J shed 6 bases, and the junction held 3 bases outside the gene matches. The CDR3 DNA reads TGCAGCGCCTGGACAGGGGATGGCTACACCTTC. Translated, it gives CSAWTGDGYTF.

The rearrangement links TRBV27 to TRBJ2-7, with D hard to call. This CDR3 spans 12 amino acids. CDR1 and CDR2 (germline): MNHEY, SMNVEV (reference sequence). V was cut by 5 bases and J by 4 bases, with 9 bases left in between. The CDR3 DNA follows: TGTGCCAGCAGTCCTTTGGGGTACGAGCAGTACTTC. It encodes CASSPLGYEQYF.

The chain combines TRBV4-2 with TRBJ1-2, with 9 nucleotides matching TRBD1. Germline trimming cut 0 bases from V and 8 bases from J; bases unmatched to any gene: 25. This CDR3 spans 21 amino acids. CDR1 is LGHNA and CDR2 is YNFKEQ in the germline V gene. The CDR3 protein is CASSQDVPSRDRAYHTQGYTF. The CDR3 region has the DNA TGTGCCAGCAGCCAAGATGTACCAAGCCGGGACAGGGCGTACCACACACAAGGCTACACCTTC.

The chain combines TRBV7-8 with TRBJ2-1; TRBD2 is a possible D gene (7 bases). Germline V CDR1 and CDR2: SGHVS, FQNEAQ. The CDR3 is made up of 15 amino acids. Deletions cut 2 bases from V and 5 bases from J, with 13 bases between. DNA of the CDR3: TGTGCCAGCAGCTTATCCGGGGGGCGGGACAATGAGCAGTTCTTC. Translation gives CASSLSGGRDNEQFF.

The chain links TRBV27 to TRBJ1-3; D unresolved. This CDR3 contains 13 residues. Between the trimmed V and J ends, which lost 4 bases and 4 bases, there was a span of 8 bases. Germline V CDR1 and CDR2: MNHEY, SMNVEV (reference sequence). The CDR3 DNA follows: TGTGCCAGCAGTTCTCGTTCAGGAAACACCATATATTTT. Translation gives CASSSRSGNTIYF.

In this sample, this clone turned up a few times. CDR3 loop: CASMRQADVVETQYF. The CDR3 DNA follows: TGTGCCAGCATGCGACAGGCCGACGTGGTGGAGACCCAGTACTTC. This chain links TRBV5-6 with TRBJ2-5; D is possibly TRBD1 (6 bases). The CDR3 covers 15 residues. V lost 6 bases, J lost 5 bases, and 20 bases lay in between. Germline loops: CDR1 SGHDT, CDR2 YYEEEE.

The table lists this clone with a count of one. The gene calls are TRBV3-1 (or the pseudogene TRBV3-2) and TRBJ2-7; 9 bases fit TRBD2. The CDR3 is 15 amino acids. J lost 3 bases, V lost 1 base, and 4 bases had no gene match. Looked up from germline, CDR1 is LGHDT and CDR2 is YNNKEL (reference sequence). Here the CDR3 reads CASSQGLAGLYEQYF. CDR3 bases: TGTGCCAGCAGCCAAGGTCTAGCGGGGCTCTACGAGCAGTACTTC.

The J gene is TRBJ2-5, the V gene TRBV7-9, with 7 bases identical to TRBD2. V shed 1 base, J shed 0 bases, and the junction held 5 bases outside the gene matches. The CDR3 extends over 16 amino acids. CDR1 SEHNR and CDR2 FQNEAQ come from the germline V gene (reference sequence). The CDR3 DNA reads TGTGCCAGCAGCTTAGGCCTTGGGGGGGACCAAGAGACCCAGTACTTC. Amino acids: CASSLGLGGDQETQYF.